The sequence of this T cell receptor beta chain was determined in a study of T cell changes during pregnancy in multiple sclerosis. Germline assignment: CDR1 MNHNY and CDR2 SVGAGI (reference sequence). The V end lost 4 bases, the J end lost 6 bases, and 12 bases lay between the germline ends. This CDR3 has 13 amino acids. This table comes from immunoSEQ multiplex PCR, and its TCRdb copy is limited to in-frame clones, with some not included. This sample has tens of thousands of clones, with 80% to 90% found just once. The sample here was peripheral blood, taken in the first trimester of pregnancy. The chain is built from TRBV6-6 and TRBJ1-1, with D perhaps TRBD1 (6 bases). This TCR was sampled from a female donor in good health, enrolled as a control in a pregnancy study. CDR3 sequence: CASSSTGSSEAFF. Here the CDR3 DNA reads TGTGCCAGCAGTTCCACAGGGTCGTCTGAAGCTTTCTTT.